The clone carrying this T cell receptor beta chain was found many times. MiXCR, applied by TCRdb to the 5' RACE reads, yields one record per CDR3 protein. The sample lists approximately 77,000 distinct CDR3 sequences; around 5% were seen once. This entry comes from a study of early T cells in non-severe SARS-CoV-2 infection. This sequence was found in an adult who was a healthcare worker with PCR-confirmed SARS-CoV-2 infection or an uninfected control (not recorded which). This material consisted of whole blood, taken at baseline.

The CDR3, as DNA: TGCAGTGCTAATCGGCTGGCGAACACTGAAGCTTTCTTT. Protein: CSANRLANTEAFF. The chain joins TRBV20-1 to TRBJ1-1; D is unclear. Trimming took 4 bases from V and 1 from J, leaving 10 bases between them. The CDR3 length is 13 residues. Germline V gives CDR1 DFQATT, CDR2 SNEGSKA (reference sequence).